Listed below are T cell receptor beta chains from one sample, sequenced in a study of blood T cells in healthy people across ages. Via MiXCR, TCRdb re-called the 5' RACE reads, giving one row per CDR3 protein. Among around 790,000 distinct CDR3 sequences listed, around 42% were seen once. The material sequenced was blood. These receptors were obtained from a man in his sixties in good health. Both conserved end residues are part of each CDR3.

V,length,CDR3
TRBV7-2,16,CASSPDRAKGADTQYF
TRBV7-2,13,CASSSRPTHTQYF
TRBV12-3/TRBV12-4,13,CASSLGTANGYTF
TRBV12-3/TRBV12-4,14,CVSSTASVSYEQYF
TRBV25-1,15,CASSDLAGDYNGQFF
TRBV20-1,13,CSARVAQGTEAFF
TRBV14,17,CASSQARSQRGASEQFF
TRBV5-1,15,CASSLPGEPSYGYTF
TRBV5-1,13,CASSMTSDYEQYF
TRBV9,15,CASSPQGRAAYGQYF
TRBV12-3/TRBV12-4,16,CASSERAGGVGNEQYF
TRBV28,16,CASSSSGGVPYNEQFF
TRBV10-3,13,CAIRRDSLPEQYF
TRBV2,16,CASSGIEGGTKNIQYF
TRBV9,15,CASSRRGGFTDTQYF
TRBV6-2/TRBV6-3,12,CASRDRANEQFF
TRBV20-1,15,CSARDSRMIDYGYTF
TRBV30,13,CAWSLAYNQPQHF
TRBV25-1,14,CASTPAGGSYEQYF
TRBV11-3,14,CASSLGTLLGEQFF
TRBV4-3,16,CASSRLAGSTNEKLFF
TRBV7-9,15,CASSRFDRSDTEAFF
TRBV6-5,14,CASNAGGQEETQYF
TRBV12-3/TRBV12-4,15,CASSLFGEGADTQYF
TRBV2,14,CASSEGLVDGELFF
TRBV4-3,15,CASSRRLAGSYEQYF